This T cell receptor (beta chain) was documented in a study of early T cells in non-severe SARS-CoV-2 infection. Study as a whole: Alpha and beta chains were unpaired, from unsorted whole-blood bulk RNA.

Individually, cDNA molecules had unique molecular identifiers attached to them. TCRdb processed the 5' RACE reads anew with MiXCR; each CDR3 protein has one entry. In the table there are approximately 79,000 distinct CDR3 sequences, under 15% of which are singletons. This clonotype was detected many times. Between the trimmed V and J ends, which lost 1 base and 5 bases, there was a span of 5 bases. Germline CDR1 SGHRS, CDR2 YFSETQ. The CDR3 has 12 amino acids. This sequence joins TRBV5-1 and TRBJ2-3; D gene unclear. The receptor was isolated from an adult who was a healthcare worker with PCR-confirmed SARS-CoV-2 infection or an uninfected control (not recorded which). The sequencing input was whole blood. The CDR3 protein is CASSLPKDTQYF. CDR3 in DNA: TGCGCCAGCAGCTTGCCCAAAGATACGCAGTATTTT.